The 12 T cell receptor beta chains given below trace back to one sample, sequenced in a study of blood T cells in healthy people across ages. The use of a sample-barcoded 5' primer and a J-beta primer mix characterized a second PCR of about 7 to 12 cycles. TCRdb used MiXCR to reprocess the 5' RACE reads, holding one entry per CDR3 protein. The sample comprises some 850,000 distinct CDR3 sequences, 25% to 30% of which are singletons, and under 3% rests with the top ten. These data were also filed under a second study, of T cells of mothers and their children.

What was sequenced was blood. Source of these receptors: a boy younger than 18 in good health.

The chain recombines TRBV4-1 with TRBJ1-1, with D unresolved. Trimming took 0 bases from V and 5 from J, leaving 7 bases between them. The germline V gene has CDR1 MGHRA and CDR2 YSYEKL. The CDR3 is made up of 13 amino acids. In DNA form, the CDR3 reads TGCGCCAGCAGCCAAGAGTGGAGAACTGAAGCTTTCTTT. Protein: CASSQEWRTEAFF.

This clonotype turned up a few times. This rearrangement joins TRBV4-1 to TRBJ2-1, with D possibly TRBD2 on 6 matching bases. CDR3 length equals 13 residues. V dropped 1 base and J dropped 13 bases, with 14 bases sitting between them. Germline CDR1 reads MGHRA; CDR2 reads YSYEKL. The CDR3 sequence: CASSQGEVGDQFF. As DNA, the CDR3 is TGCGCCAGCAGCCAAGGGGAGGTTGGGGACCAGTTCTTC.

On this clonotype: A read error may produce the germline difference seen at one junction end. This chain uses TRBV20-1 with TRBJ1-3; a weak D match, TRBD1 (5 bases). The germline V gene has CDR1 DFQATT and CDR2 SNEGSKA (reference sequence). The CDR3 runs 13 residues. CDR3 DNA sequence: TGCAGTGCAACGACAGTAGCCAGAAACACCACATATTTT. It is translated as CSATTVARNTTYF.

This clonotype was seen more than once but under ten times. The rearrangement uses TRBV7-6 and TRBJ1-2; unclear D gene. In germline, CDR1 is SGHVS, CDR2 FNYEAQ. Trimming pared 0 bases from V and 4 bases from J, leaving 9 bases between. This CDR3 spans 14 amino acids. The CDR3 loop reads CASSLALTGYGYTF. CDR3 DNA: TGTGCCAGCAGCTTAGCTTTAACGGGCTATGGCTACACCTTC.

The CDR3 is CAWSQGSYYEQYF. DNA for the CDR3: TGTGCCTGGAGTCAAGGTTCTTATTACGAGCAGTACTTC. The chain links TRBV30 to TRBJ2-7; no definite D call. The V and J ends lost 2 bases and 4 bases respectively, with 12 bases between them. This CDR3 contains 13 residues. The germline gives CDR1 GTSNPN, CDR2 SVGIG (reference sequence). The complete variable domain, with remaining parts taken from reference TRBV30 and TRBJ2-7, reads SQTIHQWPATLVQPVGSPLSLECTVEGTSNPNLYWYRQAAGRGLQLLFYSVGIGQISSEVPQNLSASRPQDRQFILSSKKLLLSDSGFYLCAWSQGSYYEQYFGPGTRLTVT.

This clonotype has just a few counts. This chain connects TRBV7-2 to TRBJ2-7, with TRBD2 matching over 16 bases. This CDR3 contains 16 residues. V lost 4 bases, J lost 6 bases, and 6 bases stayed unmatched. The germline CDR1 and CDR2 sequences are SGHTA and FQGNSA. The CDR3 bases are TGTGCCAGCAGCTCACCGGGACTAGCGGGGGGGAGCGAGCAGTACTTC. Encoded protein: CASSSPGLAGGSEQYF.

This clonotype has more than one count but fewer than ten. This chain uses TRBV6-1 with TRBJ2-3; maybe TRBD1 (6 bases). CDR3 length: 14 residues. V was trimmed by 2 bases and J by 11 bases, leaving 17 bases between them. Germline lookup yields CDR1 MNHNS and CDR2 SASEGT. CDR3 amino acids: CASSELRGGLVQYF. Written as DNA, the CDR3 is TGTGCCAGCAGTGAACTCCGAGGGGGATTGGTGCAGTATTTT.

A few counts support this clonotype. The gene calls are TRBV7-2 and TRBJ2-7; D is unresolved. Germline loops: CDR1 SGHTA, CDR2 FQGNSA. Trimming stripped 5 bases from V and 3 bases from J, with 17 bases between. The CDR3 totals 15 residues. Here the CDR3 reads CASSPRWLSNYEQYF. The CDR3 nucleotides are TGTGCCAGCAGCCCCCGGTGGCTCTCCAACTACGAGCAGTACTTC.

In this sample, this clonotype turned up a few times. The chain links TRBV7-6 to TRBJ2-7; possibly TRBD1 or TRBD2 for D (5 bases each). Trimming removed 5 bases at V and 5 bases at J, with 19 bases between. CDR3 length equals 15 residues. Germline CDR1 SGHVS, CDR2 FNYEAQ. As DNA, the CDR3 is TGTGCCAGCAGCGCACCGGGACCCCGGGCCCACGAGCAGTACTTC. This sequence encodes CASSAPGPRAHEQYF.

A few counts support this clonotype. The gene calls are TRBV5-6 and TRBJ2-1; D is uncertain. Per the germline V gene, CDR1 is SGHDT and CDR2 is YYEEEE. The CDR3 runs to 12 residues. V was shortened by 1 base and J by 8 bases, with 7 bases between the two germline ends. The CDR3 bases are TGTGCCAGCAGCTTGCGGTGGGATGAGCAGTTCTTC. Translated, it gives CASSLRWDEQFF.

This clonotype has a handful of counts. V is TRBV7-9 and J is TRBJ2-5, with D perhaps given as TRBD1 or TRBD2 (5 bases each). The J call is in doubt because the DNA end fits TRBJ2-7 better. Germline V gene sequence: CDR1 SEHNR, CDR2 FQNEAQ (reference sequence). The CDR3 is 14 residues long. The CDR3: CASSQGRRSYEQYF. In nucleotides, the CDR3 is TGTGCCAGCAGCCAGGGACGTCGAAGCTACGAGCAGTACTTC.

The chain combines TRBV29-1 with TRBJ2-1; D is possibly TRBD1 (6 bases). The DNA end is more similar to TRBJ2-5, so the J call may be wrong. This CDR3 contains 12 residues. The V gene's germline CDR1 is SQVTM and CDR2 ANQGSEA. CDR3 in amino acids: CSVTTGSETQYF. The CDR3 coding sequence is TGCAGCGTTACCACAGGGAGTGAGACCCAGTACTTC.